This T cell receptor beta chain was sequenced during a study of cytomegalovirus exposure and HLA in healthy donors. Study-wide results and caveats: Indistinguishable V segments, including TRBV6-2 and TRBV6-3, were excluded. Several of the most significant clusters appeared linked to common viral pathogens, based on a later analysis.

The CDR3 is 17 amino acids. Germline CDR1 and CDR2: SGDLS and YYNGEE. The V gene end was trimmed by 0 bases and the J gene end by 4 bases; junction bases not matched to a gene: 8. 13 Jbeta primers and 60 Vbeta primers were used for the PCR. Profiled with immunoSEQ multiplex PCR; TCRdb holds only in-frame clones, not every one. The data hold some 130,000 clones, with about 70% observed a single time. As regards this clone: As yet, its antigen is unknown.

The genes are TRBV9 and TRBJ2-1; 9 nucleotides line up with TRBD2. The sample comprised PBMCs. The TCR was taken from a woman aged 60-70 years in good health and CMV-seropositive. CDR3 bases: TGTGCCAGCAGCGTAGAGGGTAGCGGGAGCGGATACAATGAGCAGTTCTTC. Its protein is CASSVEGSGSGYNEQFF.